The clone carrying this T cell receptor beta chain has at least ten counts. What it recognizes is unknown. This specimen belongs to a study of early T cells in non-severe SARS-CoV-2 infection. Study findings and constraints: Anti-spike CD8 responses were favored by VDJdb matching, which missed private and CD4 specificities.

TCRdb reprocessed the 5' RACE reads via MiXCR and lists one record per CDR3 protein. This table has 30,000 to 45,000 distinct CDR3 sequences, approximately 9.9% appearing once. The source material was whole blood. This TCR came from an adult who was a healthcare worker with PCR-confirmed SARS-CoV-2 infection or an uninfected control (not recorded which).

CDR3 nucleotide sequence: TGCAGCGCCGGCCGGGACGGGACGTCTGAAGCTTTCTTT. This gives the protein CSAGRDGTSEAFF. This rearrangement joins TRBV29-1 to TRBJ1-1; perhaps TRBD1 as D (5 bases). The CDR3 has 13 residues. From germline, CDR1 is SQVTM and CDR2 ANQGSEA. With 7 bases removed from V and 6 bases from J, the gap between germline ends came to 18 bases. The variable domain in full, with the rest retrieved from reference TRBV29-1 and TRBJ1-1, is SAVISQKPSRDICQRGTSLTIQCQVDSQVTMMFWYRQQPGQSLTLIATANQGSEATYESGFVIDKFPISRPNLTFSTLTVSNMSPEDSSIYLCSAGRDGTSEAFFGQGTRLTVV.